This T cell receptor (beta chain) comes out of a study of blood T cell repertoires in COVID-19. At the level of the study: Whether acute or convalescent, the COVID-19 samples came from the United States, Italy and Spain. PBMCs, B-cell-depleted T cells, or T cells were the source of the cDNA or gDNA that made up the material.

Germline V gene data show CDR1 as SGDLS and CDR2 as YYNGEE. The CDR3 is 15 residues long. The junction had 3 bases not matched to a gene; V was cut back by 0 bases and J by 0 bases. Study processing details: Amplification from reference gene primers served as the basis for estimated nucleated cell counts. Only in-frame clones appear in the TCRdb table, and some are missing; sequencing was by immunoSEQ multiplex PCR. Clone size and V and J calls were adopted from that table, with D and trimming inferred from the DNA. The table records around 88,000 clones, 81% of them present only once. This clonotype originated in a man aged 60-69 years with acute or convalescent COVID-19. Sequencing used peripheral blood. The gene calls are TRBV9 and TRBJ2-7; TRBD1 aligns across 7 bases. The CDR3 sequence: CASSVDRGSSYEQYF. The CDR3, as DNA: TGTGCCAGCAGCGTAGACAGGGGAAGCTCCTACGAGCAGTACTTC.